Listed here are 16 T cell receptor beta chains from one sample, sequenced in a study of blood T cells in healthy people across ages. Primed by a sample-barcoded 5' primer and a J-beta primer mix, a second PCR proceeded for roughly 7 to 12 cycles. Each CDR3 protein gets one entry after TCRdb re-called the 5' RACE reads with MiXCR. The repertoire holds under 1,100,000 distinct CDR3 sequences, with less than 25% as singletons. The same data also went into a second study, on T cells of mothers and their children.

The sequencing sample was made of blood. These receptors were collected from a girl aged 2-10 years in good health.

A few counts support this clonotype. This rearrangement joins TRBV20-1 to TRBJ2-1; either TRBD1 or TRBD2 may supply D (5 bases each). V lost 8 bases, J lost 6 bases, and 17 bases lay in between. Germline loops: CDR1 DFQATT, CDR2 SNEGSKA (reference sequence). CDR3 length: 13 residues. DNA for the CDR3: TGCAGTACCGGACTCTCAGGGCCCAATGAGCAGTTCTTC. Translation gives CSTGLSGPNEQFF.

This clonotype was seen a handful of times. V usage is TRBV4-1 and J usage is TRBJ1-6; 7 bases align to TRBD1. CDR3 length: 21 residues. J lost 2 bases, V lost 0 bases, and 16 bases had no gene match. CDR1 and CDR2 (germline): MGHRA, YSYEKL. The CDR3 sequence is CASSQDMLPTGEITYNSPLHF. As DNA, the CDR3 is TGCGCCAGCAGCCAAGATATGCTTCCTACAGGGGAAATTACCTATAATTCACCCCTCCACTTT.

This clonotype came up a few times. The chain carries TRBV20-1 and TRBJ2-7; 9 bases map to TRBD1. The trim removed 6 bases at V and 2 bases at J, leaving 11 bases unmatched. The germline CDR1 and CDR2 sequences are DFQATT and SNEGSKA (reference sequence). The CDR3 has 15 residues. CDR3 in DNA: TGCAGTGCGTCACAGGGGGCCTCCCCTCCCTACGAGCAGTACTTC. Amino acid sequence: CSASQGASPPYEQYF.

A word on this clonotype: The missing conserved phenylalanine or tryptophan at the end of this CDR3 makes a read error likely. The V gene is TRBV4-3, the J gene TRBJ1-2, with 7 nucleotides matching TRBD1. The CDR3 loop spans 14 amino acids. Trimming cost V 0 bases and J 6 bases; bases outside gene matches: 4. CDR1 and CDR2 from the germline V gene are LGHNA and YSLEER. CDR3 amino acids: CASSQEDRPDGYTL. Written as DNA, the CDR3 is TGCGCCAGCAGCCAAGAGGACAGGCCAGATGGCTACACCCTC.

V is TRBV2 and J is TRBJ2-4; D perhaps matches TRBD2 (5 bases). Trimming removed 7 bases from V and 4 bases from J, with 14 bases in between. CDR1 is SNHLY and CDR2 is FYNNEI in the germline V gene. The CDR3 is made up of 14 amino acids. CDR3 in DNA: TGTGCCAGCAAAAGAAGTGGACTTAAAAACATTCAGTACTTC. It translates to CASKRSGLKNIQYF.

The table lists this clonotype with a few counts. The chain uses TRBV6-5 and TRBJ1-1; D remains ambiguous. This CDR3 has 18 residues. With 0 bases removed from V and 5 bases from J, the gap between germline ends came to 22 bases. The germline V gene has CDR1 MNHEY and CDR2 SVGAGI. The CDR3 DNA reads TGTGCCAGCAGTTACTCGGATCTGGGAAATGGGTGGGCGACTGAAGCTTTCTTT. Residues: CASSYSDLGNGWATEAFF.

Only a few counts were recorded for this clonotype. The chain combines TRBV7-9 with TRBJ2-1, with unresolved D. The CDR3 has 14 amino acids. Trimming stripped 1 base from V and 7 bases from J, with 11 bases between. The germline gives CDR1 SEHNR, CDR2 FQNEAQ (reference sequence). The CDR3 reads CASSLVSGWNEQFF. In DNA form, the CDR3 reads TGTGCCAGCAGCTTAGTATCAGGTTGGAATGAGCAGTTCTTC. The variable domain in full, with the rest retrieved from reference TRBV7-9 and TRBJ2-1, is DTGVSQNPRHKITKRGQNVTFRCDPISEHNRLYWYRQTLGQGPEFLTYFQNEAQLEKSRLLSDRFSAERPKGSFSTLEIQRTEQGDSAMYLCASSLVSGWNEQFFGPGTRLTVL.

The V call is TRBV12-5, the J call TRBJ2-6; 11 positions match TRBD1. V shed 4 bases and J 0 bases; nucleotides not matched to a gene: 11. The CDR3 loop spans 20 amino acids. The germline gives CDR1 LGHNT, CDR2 FRNRAP. In DNA form, the CDR3 reads TGTGCTAGTGGTTGGGTGGGACAGGGGGTTCTTAGCTCTGGGGCCAACGTCCTGACTTTC. This encodes CASGWVGQGVLSSGANVLTF.

The gene calls are TRBV10-3 and TRBJ2-7; the match to TRBD2 covers 12 bases. CDR1 and CDR2 (germline): ENHRY, SYGVKD. The ends lost 4 bases at V and 3 bases at J; junction bases unmatched: 4. The CDR3 spans 15 residues. CDR3 in DNA: TGTGCCATCAGTGGCGCGGGACTAGCGGGCTACGAGCAGTACTTC. It specifies CAISGAGLAGYEQYF.

CDR3 sequence reads: CANLRTGSSYNEQFF. CDR3 nucleotide sequence: TGTGCCAACCTCCGGACAGGGAGCTCCTACAATGAGCAGTTCTTC. The V gene is TRBV6-1, the J gene TRBJ2-1; TRBD1 matches 8 bases. Germline V gives CDR1 MNHNS, CDR2 SASEGT. The trim removed 10 bases at V and 0 bases at J, leaving 8 bases unmatched. This CDR3 has 15 residues.

This clonotype came up a few times. In nucleotides, the CDR3 is TGTGCCAGCAGACACCAGACAGGGGGCGATTCACCCCTCCACTTT. Its translation is CASRHQTGGDSPLHF. This chain links TRBV12-3 or TRBV12-4 with TRBJ1-6; 10 nucleotides line up with TRBD1. This CDR3 is 15 amino acids long. Germline trimming cut 6 bases from V and 8 bases from J; bases unmatched to any gene: 7.

This clonotype is a singleton in its sample. The chain carries TRBV4-1 and TRBJ2-1, with 9 bases that match TRBD2. The CDR3 consists of 16 residues. CDR1 is MGHRA and CDR2 is YSYEKL in the germline V gene. The V and J ends lost 3 bases and 4 bases, in that order; junction bases with no gene match: 7. CDR3 DNA sequence: TGCGCCAGCAGCCACGCTAGCGGGATCCAGTACAATGAGCAGTTCTTC. It encodes CASSHASGIQYNEQFF.

This clonotype has only a few counts. The rearrangement uses TRBV7-3 and TRBJ2-5, with 8 bases aligning to TRBD1. Germline V gene data show CDR1 as SGHTA and CDR2 as FQGTGA. This CDR3 region has 14 residues. V lost 5 bases and J lost 4; bases outside the gene matches: 6. DNA for the CDR3: TGTGCCAGCAGCCGGACAGGGCGTGTAGAGACCCAGTACTTC. Amino acids: CASSRTGRVETQYF.

This clonotype was picked up a small number of times. This sequence joins TRBV29-1 and TRBJ2-1; D is perhaps TRBD1 (6 bases). This CDR3 region has 12 residues. Germline CDR1 is SQVTM and CDR2 is ANQGSEA. The V gene lost 6 bases and the J gene lost 3 bases, with 9 bases spanning the gap. For the CDR3, the DNA is TGCAGCGTCCGGGACATCTACAATGAGCAGTTCTTC. Its protein product is CSVRDIYNEQFF.

This chain joins TRBV20-1 and TRBJ2-3; 13 bases are shared with TRBD2. V was pared by 4 bases and J by 8 bases, with 15 bases of the junction left unmatched. This CDR3 has 17 amino acids. Germline assignment: CDR1 DFQATT and CDR2 SNEGSKA (reference sequence). The CDR3 DNA sequence: TGCAGTGCTACCAAACATGGACTAGCGGGGGAAGCATCTACGCAGTATTTT. Amino acids: CSATKHGLAGEASTQYF.

There are a few counts of this clonotype. V and J are TRBV29-1 and TRBJ2-6; D perhaps matches TRBD1 (6 bases). V was cut by 4 bases and J by 3 bases, with 10 bases left in between. There are 14 residues in the CDR3. Germline V gene data show CDR1 as SQVTM and CDR2 as ANQGSEA. The DNA of the CDR3 is TGCAGCGTTGTCGAAGGGGGTGGGGCCAACGTCCTGACTTTC. Translated: CSVVEGGGANVLTF. The whole variable domain, filled in from reference TRBV29-1 and TRBJ2-6, reads SAVISQKPSRDICQRGTSLTIQCQVDSQVTMMFWYRQQPGQSLTLIATANQGSEATYESGFVIDKFPISRPNLTFSTLTVSNMSPEDSSIYLCSVVEGGGANVLTFGAGSRLTVL.